This T cell receptor (beta chain) was captured in a study of T cells in Graves' hyperthyroidism and ophthalmopathy. Deletions cut 1 base from V and 3 bases from J, with 9 bases between. The V gene's germline CDR1 is SGHTA and CDR2 FQGNSA. This CDR3 is built from 15 residues. TCR beta CDR3 regions were amplified from RNA transcripts. Initially, a first-round RT-PCR of the TCR CDR3 employed the HTBI primer set. In TCRdb, the multiplex PCR reads were re-called with MiXCR into one record per CDR3 protein. The top ten hold 17% of the sample, which has about 530,000 distinct CDR3 sequences, more than 15% seen once. This clonotype was counted between two and nine times.

This sequence joins TRBV7-2 and TRBJ2-2, with D uncertain. Sample: blood. The source is a young woman with Graves' ophthalmopathy. This chain's CDR3 is CASSLVVLDTGELFF. CDR3 DNA: TGTGCCAGCAGCTTAGTTGTACTTGACACCGGGGAGCTGTTTTTT.